This T cell receptor beta chain was profiled in a study of T cell responses to AZD1222 COVID-19 vaccine. The data were produced by immunoSEQ multiplex PCR, yet TCRdb's version contains in-frame clones alone and is incomplete. The sample gives about 150,000 clones, 80% to 90% of which show up once; about 8% is in the top ten. The CDR3 is 17 amino acids. The J segment lost 7 bases and the V segment lost 5 bases, leaving 12 bases of the junction unmatched. Germline values: CDR1 MDHEN, CDR2 SYDVKM. This clonotype originated in an adult in good health. Sequences were derived from peripheral blood, sampled on day 0 of AZD1222 vaccination. The chain is built from TRBV28 and TRBJ2-2; 11 positions agree with TRBD1. The chain's CDR3 is CASSIAAWTGGGGELFF. The CDR3 DNA reads as TGTGCCAGCAGTATCGCTGCTTGGACAGGGGGCGGCGGGGAGCTGTTTTTT.